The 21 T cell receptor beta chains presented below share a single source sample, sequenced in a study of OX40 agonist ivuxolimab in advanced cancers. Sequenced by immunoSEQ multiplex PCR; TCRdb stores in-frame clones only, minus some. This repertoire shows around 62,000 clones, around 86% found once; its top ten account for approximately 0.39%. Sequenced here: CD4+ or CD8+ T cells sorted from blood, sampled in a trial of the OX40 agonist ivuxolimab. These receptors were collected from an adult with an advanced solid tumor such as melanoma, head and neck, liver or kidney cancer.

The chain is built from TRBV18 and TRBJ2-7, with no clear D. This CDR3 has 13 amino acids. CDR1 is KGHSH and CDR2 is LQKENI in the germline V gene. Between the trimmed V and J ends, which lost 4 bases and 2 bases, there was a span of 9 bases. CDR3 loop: CASSLTSPYEQYF. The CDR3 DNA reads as TGTGCCAGCTCACTCACGAGCCCCTACGAGCAGTACTTC.

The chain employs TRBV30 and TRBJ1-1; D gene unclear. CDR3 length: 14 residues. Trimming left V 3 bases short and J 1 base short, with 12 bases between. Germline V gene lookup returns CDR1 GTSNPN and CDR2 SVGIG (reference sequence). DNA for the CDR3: TGTGCCTGGAGCCACAAAACAGAGAACACTGAAGCTTTCTTT. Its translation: CAWSHKTENTEAFF.

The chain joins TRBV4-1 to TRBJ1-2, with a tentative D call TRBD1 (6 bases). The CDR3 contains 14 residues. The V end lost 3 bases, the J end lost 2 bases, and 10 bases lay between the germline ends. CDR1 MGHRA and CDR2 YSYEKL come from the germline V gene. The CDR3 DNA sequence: TGCGCCAGCAGCCAGGATCAGGGGAACTATGGCTACACCTTC. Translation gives CASSQDQGNYGYTF.

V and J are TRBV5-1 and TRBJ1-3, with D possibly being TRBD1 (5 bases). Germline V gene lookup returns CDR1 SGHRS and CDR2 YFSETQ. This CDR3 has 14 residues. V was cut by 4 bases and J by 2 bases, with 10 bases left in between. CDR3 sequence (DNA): TGCGCCAGCAGCCAGGACACTCCTGGAAACACCATATATTTT. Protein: CASSQDTPGNTIYF.

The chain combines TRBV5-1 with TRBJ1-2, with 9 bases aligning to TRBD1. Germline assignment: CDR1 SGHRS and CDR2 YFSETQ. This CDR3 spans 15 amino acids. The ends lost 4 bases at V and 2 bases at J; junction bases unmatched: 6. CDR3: CASSPFGQGNYGYTF. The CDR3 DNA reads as TGCGCCAGCAGCCCTTTCGGACAGGGGAACTATGGCTACACCTTC.

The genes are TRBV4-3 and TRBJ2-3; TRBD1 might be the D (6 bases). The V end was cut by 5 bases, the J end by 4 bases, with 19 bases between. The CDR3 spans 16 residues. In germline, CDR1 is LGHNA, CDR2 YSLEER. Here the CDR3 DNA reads TGCGCCAGCAGCGCCCTGCCGGCTCCAGGGGCAGATACGCAGTATTTT. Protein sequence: CASSALPAPGADTQYF.

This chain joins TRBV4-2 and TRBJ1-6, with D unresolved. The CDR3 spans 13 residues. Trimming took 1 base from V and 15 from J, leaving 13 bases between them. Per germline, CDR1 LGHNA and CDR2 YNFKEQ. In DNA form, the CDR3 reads TGTGCCAGCAGCCAAGCGAAGGAGTCCATCCTCCACTTT. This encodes CASSQAKESILHF.

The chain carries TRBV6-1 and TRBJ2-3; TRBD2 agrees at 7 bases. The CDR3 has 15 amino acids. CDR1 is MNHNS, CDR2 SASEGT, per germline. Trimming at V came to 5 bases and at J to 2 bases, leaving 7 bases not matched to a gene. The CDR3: CASSIIAGPTDTQYF. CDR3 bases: TGTGCCAGCAGTATTATAGCGGGTCCCACAGATACGCAGTATTTT.

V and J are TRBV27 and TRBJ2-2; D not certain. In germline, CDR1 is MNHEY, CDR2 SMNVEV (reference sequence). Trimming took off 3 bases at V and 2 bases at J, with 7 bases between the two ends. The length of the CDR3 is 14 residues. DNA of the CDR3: TGTGCCAGCAGTTTCTTGTACAACACCGGGGAGCTGTTTTTT. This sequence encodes CASSFLYNTGELFF.

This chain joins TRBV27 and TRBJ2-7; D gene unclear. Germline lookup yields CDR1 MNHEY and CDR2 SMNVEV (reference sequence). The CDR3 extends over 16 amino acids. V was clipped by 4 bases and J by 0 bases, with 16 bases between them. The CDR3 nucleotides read TGTGCCAGCAGTTCCCGCCCGGCAGTAAGCTCCTACGAGCAGTACTTC. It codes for CASSSRPAVSSYEQYF.

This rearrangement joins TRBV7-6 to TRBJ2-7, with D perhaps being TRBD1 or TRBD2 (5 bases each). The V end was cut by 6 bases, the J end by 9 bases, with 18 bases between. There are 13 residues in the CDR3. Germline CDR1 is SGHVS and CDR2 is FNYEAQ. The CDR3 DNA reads TGTGCCAGCAGTAAGGGACGGACCGCGCTGCAGTACTTC. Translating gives CASSKGRTALQYF.

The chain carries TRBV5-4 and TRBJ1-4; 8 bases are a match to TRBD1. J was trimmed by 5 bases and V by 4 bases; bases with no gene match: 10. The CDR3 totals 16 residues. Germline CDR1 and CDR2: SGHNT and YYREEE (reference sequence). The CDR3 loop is CASSSTGGGLNEKLFF. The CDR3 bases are TGTGCCAGCAGCAGTACAGGGGGGGGCCTCAATGAAAAACTGTTTTTT.

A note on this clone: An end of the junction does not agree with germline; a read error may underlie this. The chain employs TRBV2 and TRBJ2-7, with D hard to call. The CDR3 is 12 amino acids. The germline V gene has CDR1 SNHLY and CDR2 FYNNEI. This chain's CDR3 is CASREGIYEQYF. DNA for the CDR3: TGTGCCAGCAGAGAAGGGATCTACGAGCAGTACTTC.

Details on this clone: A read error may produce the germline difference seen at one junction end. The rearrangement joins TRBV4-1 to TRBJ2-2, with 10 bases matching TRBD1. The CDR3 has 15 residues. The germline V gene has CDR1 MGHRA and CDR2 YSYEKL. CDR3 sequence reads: CASSPSDRGRRGAVF. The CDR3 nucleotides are TGCGCCAGCAGCCCGAGCGACAGGGGGCGGCGGGGAGCTGTTTTT.

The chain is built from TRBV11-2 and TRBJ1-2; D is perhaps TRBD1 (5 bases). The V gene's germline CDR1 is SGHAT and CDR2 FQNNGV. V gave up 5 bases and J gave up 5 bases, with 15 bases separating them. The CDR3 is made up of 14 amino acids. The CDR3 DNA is TGTGCCAGCAGCCCCGGGACGGCCTTATATGGCTACACCTTC. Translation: CASSPGTALYGYTF.

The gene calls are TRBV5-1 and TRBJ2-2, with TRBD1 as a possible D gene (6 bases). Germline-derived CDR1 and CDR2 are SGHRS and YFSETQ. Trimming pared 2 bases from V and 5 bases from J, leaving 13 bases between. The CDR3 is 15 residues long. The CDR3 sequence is CASSFGGAQTGELFF. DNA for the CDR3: TGCGCCAGCAGCTTTGGGGGCGCGCAAACCGGGGAGCTGTTTTTT.

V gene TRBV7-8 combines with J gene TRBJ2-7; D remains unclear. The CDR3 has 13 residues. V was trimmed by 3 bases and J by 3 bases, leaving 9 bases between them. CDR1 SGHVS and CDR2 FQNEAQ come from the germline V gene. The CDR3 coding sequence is TGTGCCAGCAGCTTGGGCTTAGGCTACGAGCAGTACTTC. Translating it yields CASSLGLGYEQYF. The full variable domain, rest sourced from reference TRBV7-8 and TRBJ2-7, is GAGVSQSPRYKVAKRGQDVALRCDPISGHVSLFWYQQALGQGPEFLTYFQNEAQLDKSGLPSDRFFAERPEGSVSTLKIQRTQQEDSAVYLCASSLGLGYEQYFGPGTRLTVT.

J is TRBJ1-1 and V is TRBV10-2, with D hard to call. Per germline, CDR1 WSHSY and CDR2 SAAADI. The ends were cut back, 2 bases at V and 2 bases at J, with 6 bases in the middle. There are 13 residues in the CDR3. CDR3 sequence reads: CASSEIGNTEAFF. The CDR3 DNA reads TGCGCCAGCAGTGAGATCGGTAACACTGAAGCTTTCTTT.

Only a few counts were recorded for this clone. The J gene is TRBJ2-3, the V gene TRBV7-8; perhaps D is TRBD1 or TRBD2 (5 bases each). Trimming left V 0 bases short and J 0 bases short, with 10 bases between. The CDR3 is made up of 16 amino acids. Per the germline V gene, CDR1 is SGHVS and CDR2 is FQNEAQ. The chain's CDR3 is CASSLARGGSTDTQYF. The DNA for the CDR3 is TGTGCCAGCAGCTTAGCGCGTGGGGGTAGCACAGATACGCAGTATTTT.

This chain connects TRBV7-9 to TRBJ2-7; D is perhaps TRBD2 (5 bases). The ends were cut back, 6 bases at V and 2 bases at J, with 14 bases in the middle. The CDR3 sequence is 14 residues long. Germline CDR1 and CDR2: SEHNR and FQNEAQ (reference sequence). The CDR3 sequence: CASSKSGITYEQYF. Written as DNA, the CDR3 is TGTGCCAGCAGTAAATCCGGGATTACCTACGAGCAGTACTTC.

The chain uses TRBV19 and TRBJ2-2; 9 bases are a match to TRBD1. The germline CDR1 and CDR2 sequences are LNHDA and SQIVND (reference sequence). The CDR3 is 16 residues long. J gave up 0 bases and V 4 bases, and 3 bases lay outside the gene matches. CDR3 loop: CASSNRGHANTGELFF. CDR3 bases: TGTGCCAGTAGTAACAGGGGGCACGCGAACACCGGGGAGCTGTTTTTT.